Shown below are 9 T cell receptor beta chains from a single sample sequenced in a study of beta chain features in type 1 diabetes. TCRB transcripts that were expressed got sequenced, as all of the isolated RNA had been reverse transcribed. Generated by immunoSEQ multiplex PCR, the TCRdb table keeps only in-frame clones and is missing some. This table holds about 150,000 clones, over 8.5% found once. Input material: central memory CD4+ T cells from blood. The receptor set was obtained from a man aged 18 to 30 in good health.

The chain couples TRBV9 to TRBJ2-3; D not resolved. Between the trimmed V and J ends, which lost 0 bases and 4 bases, there was a span of 15 bases. CDR1 and CDR2 (germline): SGDLS, YYNGEE. The CDR3 spans 16 residues. CDR3: CASSVALALAADTQYF. CDR3 coding DNA: TGTGCCAGCAGCGTAGCACTTGCCCTTGCGGCAGATACGCAGTATTTT.

J is TRBJ2-5 and V is TRBV5-6; 7 bases line up with TRBD2. V was pared by 4 bases and J by 2 bases, with 11 bases of the junction left unmatched. Germline V gives CDR1 SGHDT, CDR2 YYEEEE. The CDR3 is made up of 16 amino acids. The DNA for the CDR3 is TGTGCCAGCAGCGCGACTCTAGCGGTGGGTCAAGAGACCCAGTACTTC. Translated: CASSATLAVGQETQYF. Full variable domain (remainder filled in from reference TRBV5-6 and TRBJ2-5): DAGVTQSPTHLIKTRGQQVTLRCSPKSGHDTVSWYQQALGQGPQFIFQYYEEEERQRGNFPDRFSGHQFPNYSSELNVNALLLGDSALYLCASSATLAVGQETQYFGPGTRLLVL.

This clone occurred a few times. The rearrangement uses TRBV28 and TRBJ1-1; TRBD1 might be the D (6 bases). V was clipped by 1 base and J by 4 bases, with 13 bases between them. The length of the CDR3 is 15 residues. Germline loops: CDR1 MDHEN, CDR2 SYDVKM. The CDR3: CASSLYGGQGTEAFF. The CDR3 DNA sequence: TGTGCCAGCAGTTTATACGGGGGGCAGGGCACTGAAGCTTTCTTT.

There are many counts of this clone. The gene calls are TRBV4-3 and TRBJ2-1; the D gene is possibly TRBD2 (6 bases). The V gene lost 7 bases and the J gene lost 6 bases, with 13 bases spanning the gap. Germline V gene sequence: CDR1 LGHNA, CDR2 YSLEER. CDR3 length: 13 residues. As DNA, the CDR3 is TGCGCCAGCATCACCTGGACTACCAATGAGCAGTTCTTC. Translation gives CASITWTTNEQFF.

The chain links TRBV9 to TRBJ2-4, with TRBD1 matching 8 bases. The CDR3 has 15 residues. V gave up 4 bases and J gave up 3 bases; unmatched junction bases: 6. The V gene's germline CDR1 is SGDLS and CDR2 YYNGEE. Here the CDR3 DNA reads TGTGCCAGCAGCTCAGGGGGCGCGGGCAAAAACATTCAGTACTTC. It specifies CASSSGGAGKNIQYF.

This clone was seen a handful of times. This chain connects TRBV5-1 to TRBJ2-3; unclear D gene. The V and J ends lost 4 bases and 0 bases respectively, with 9 bases between them. Germline loops: CDR1 SGHRS, CDR2 YFSETQ. The CDR3 consists of 14 residues. CDR3 amino acids: CASSNRYSTDTQYF. In nucleotides, the CDR3 is TGCGCCAGCAGCAACCGATACAGCACAGATACGCAGTATTTT.

This clone was found a few times. The chain recombines TRBV7-3 with TRBJ1-5; D unresolved. The CDR3 covers 13 residues. Trimming pared 4 bases from V and 1 base from J, leaving 5 bases between. CDR1 SGHTA and CDR2 FQGTGA come from the germline V gene. The DNA of the CDR3 is TGTGCCAGCAGCTGGGCGAGCAATCAGCCCCAGCATTTT. This gives the protein CASSWASNQPQHF.

This clone showed up just a few times. Written as DNA, the CDR3 is TGCAGCGTTGAAGGCAACAGGGGCCCCTACGAGCAGTACTTC. Its protein product is CSVEGNRGPYEQYF. The V call is TRBV29-1, the J call TRBJ2-7; TRBD1 matches 7 bases. Germline CDR1 and CDR2: SQVTM and ANQGSEA. The CDR3 is 14 residues long. The V and J ends lost 1 base and 2 bases, in that order; junction bases with no gene match: 5.

The chain combines TRBV29-1 with TRBJ2-7; 16 positions match TRBD2. This CDR3 is built from 15 residues. After removal of 7 bases from V and 5 bases from J, the junction contained 8 bases not matched to a gene. The germline V gene encodes CDR1 SQVTM and CDR2 ANQGSEA. CDR3 protein: CSAVPGLAGGNEQYF. CDR3 DNA sequence: TGCAGCGCTGTCCCGGGACTAGCGGGAGGGAACGAGCAGTACTTC.